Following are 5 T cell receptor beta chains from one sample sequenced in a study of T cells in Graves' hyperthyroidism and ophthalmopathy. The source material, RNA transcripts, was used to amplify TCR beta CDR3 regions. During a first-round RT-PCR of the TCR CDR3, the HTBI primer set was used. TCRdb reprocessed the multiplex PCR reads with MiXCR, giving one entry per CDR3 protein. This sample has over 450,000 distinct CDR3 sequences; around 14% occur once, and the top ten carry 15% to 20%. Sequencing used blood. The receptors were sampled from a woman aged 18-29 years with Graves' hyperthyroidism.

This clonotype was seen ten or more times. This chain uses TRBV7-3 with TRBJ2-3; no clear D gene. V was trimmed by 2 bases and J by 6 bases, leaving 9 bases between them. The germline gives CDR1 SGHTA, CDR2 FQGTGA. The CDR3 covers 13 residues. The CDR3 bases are TGTGCCAGCAGCTTAGATGTTTTGGATACGCAGTATTTT. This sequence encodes CASSLDVLDTQYF.

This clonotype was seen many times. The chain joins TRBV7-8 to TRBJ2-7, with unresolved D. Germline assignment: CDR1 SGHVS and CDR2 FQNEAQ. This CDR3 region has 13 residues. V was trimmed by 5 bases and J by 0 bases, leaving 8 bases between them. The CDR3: CASSQESSYEQYF. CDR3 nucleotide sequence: TGTGCCAGCAGCCAGGAGAGCTCCTACGAGCAGTACTTC.

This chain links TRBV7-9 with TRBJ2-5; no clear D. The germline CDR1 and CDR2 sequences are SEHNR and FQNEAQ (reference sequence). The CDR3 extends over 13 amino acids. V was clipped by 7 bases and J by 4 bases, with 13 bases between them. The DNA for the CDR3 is TGTGCCAGCACCCTGGGAATAGCAGAGACCCAGTACTTC. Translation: CASTLGIAETQYF.

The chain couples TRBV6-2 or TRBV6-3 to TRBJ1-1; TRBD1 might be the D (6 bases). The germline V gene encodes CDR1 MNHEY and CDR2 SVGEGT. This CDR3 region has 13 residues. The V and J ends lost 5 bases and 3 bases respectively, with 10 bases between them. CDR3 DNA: TGTGCCAGCAGTGACAGGCCCTACACTGAAGCTTTCTTT. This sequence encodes CASSDRPYTEAFF.

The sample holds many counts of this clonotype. This CDR3 is CASSLWAGTSYEQYF. CDR3 sequence (DNA): TGCGCCAGCAGCTTGTGGGCAGGCACCTCCTACGAGCAGTACTTC. The V gene is TRBV5-1, the J gene TRBJ2-7; D unresolved. CDR3 length: 15 amino acids. Germline V CDR1 and CDR2: SGHRS, YFSETQ. Trimming shortened V by 1 base and J by 0 bases, and 11 bases separated the two germline ends.